The T cell receptor (beta chain) under discussion was sequenced for a study of response to subunit inactivated influenza vaccine. TCRdb passed the RT-PCR reads through MiXCR, listing each CDR3 protein once. Seen here are approximately 310,000 distinct CDR3 sequences, 20% to 25% observed once, and the top ten hold roughly 10%. This CDR3 spans 14 amino acids. Germline V gene lookup returns CDR1 MNHEY and CDR2 SMNVEV (reference sequence). Deletions cut 2 bases from V and 5 bases from J, with 12 bases between. This specimen consisted of PBMCs from blood, obtained about 20 months after vaccination. The J gene is TRBJ1-1, the V gene TRBV27; TRBD1 is a possible D gene (5 bases). This sequence was found in a man in his fifties or sixties who received an inactivated influenza vaccine. The CDR3 coding sequence is TGTGCCAGCAGTTTACAGGGTAGGTTTACTGAAGCTTTCTTT. Translated, it gives CASSLQGRFTEAFF.